This passage covers 7 T cell receptor beta chains from one sample sequenced in a study of T cell changes during pregnancy in multiple sclerosis. Repertoires were generated with immunoSEQ multiplex PCR, while TCRdb's copy carries only in-frame clones and drops some. The sample lists tens of thousands of clones, around 90% occurring once. Sequencing used CD8+ T cells from peripheral blood mononuclear cells, obtained before pregnancy. The receptors were gathered from a female donor with multiple sclerosis, enrolled in a pregnancy study.

The chain employs TRBV5-4 and TRBJ2-2, with 9 nucleotides matching TRBD2. This CDR3 contains 16 residues. The trim removed 0 bases at V and 3 bases at J, leaving 3 bases unmatched. In germline, CDR1 is SGHNT, CDR2 YYREEE (reference sequence). The CDR3 here is CASSLERGEDTGELFF. The CDR3, as DNA: TGTGCCAGCAGCTTGGAGCGGGGGGAGGACACCGGGGAGCTGTTTTTT.

CDR3 sequence reads: CAWSVWEYTEAFF. The CDR3 nucleotides are TGTGCCTGGAGTGTGTGGGAGTACACTGAAGCTTTCTTT. The rearrangement uses TRBV30 and TRBJ1-1; D unresolved. Looked up from germline, CDR1 is GTSNPN and CDR2 is SVGIG (reference sequence). The CDR3 sequence is 13 residues long. Trimming pared 0 bases from V and 3 bases from J, leaving 8 bases between.

The chain joins TRBV9 to TRBJ1-2; 8 nucleotides agree with TRBD1. Germline CDR1 and CDR2: SGDLS and YYNGEE. The CDR3 covers 16 residues. The V gene end was trimmed by 3 bases and the J gene end by 4 bases; junction bases not matched to a gene: 11. The CDR3 spells CASSAPRTGNLYGYTF. The CDR3 region has the DNA TGTGCCAGCAGCGCCCCTCGGACAGGGAACCTCTATGGCTACACCTTC.

The genes are TRBV6-9 and TRBJ2-7, with 13 bases fitting TRBD2. J was trimmed by 3 bases and V by 2 bases; bases with no gene match: 4. The CDR3 is 16 residues long. The V gene's germline CDR1 is MNHGY and CDR2 SVAAGI. The CDR3 is CASSYPGLAGNYEQYF. The CDR3 coding sequence is TGTGCCAGCAGTTATCCGGGACTAGCGGGGAACTACGAGCAGTACTTC.

The CDR3 sequence: CASSEQTGTGNTIYF. The CDR3, as DNA: TGTGCCAGCAGTGAACAGACAGGGACCGGAAACACCATATATTTT. This chain links TRBV6-1 with TRBJ1-3, with 7 bases aligning to TRBD1. The CDR3 totals 15 residues. The germline V gene encodes CDR1 MNHNS and CDR2 SASEGT. V dropped 2 bases and J dropped 4; count of bases not matched to a gene: 5.

This chain uses TRBV7-3 with TRBJ1-6, with D perhaps matching TRBD1 (6 bases). The CDR3 runs 16 residues. Trimming shortened V by 2 bases and J by 9 bases, and 17 bases separated the two germline ends. CDR1 SGHTA and CDR2 FQGTGA come from the germline V gene. CDR3 protein: CASSLLGEGRGSPLHF. The CDR3 DNA follows: TGTGCCAGCAGCTTACTCGGGGAAGGCAGGGGTTCACCCCTCCACTTT.

V is TRBV15 and J is TRBJ1-1, with 7 positions matching TRBD1. Germline-derived CDR1 and CDR2 are LNHNV and YYDKDF (reference sequence). Unmatched junction bases numbered 11, after V lost 5 bases and J lost 5 bases. The CDR3 runs to 15 residues. The CDR3 DNA is TGTGCCACCAGCCGAGGAAGGGGGCCGGGGACTGAAGCTTTCTTT. The encoded protein is CATSRGRGPGTEAFF.